These 31 T cell receptor beta chains were sequenced from one sample in a study of CD8 T cells in ankylosing spondylitis. TCRdb fed the 5' RACE reads into MiXCR, producing one record per CDR3 protein. The sample consists of 350,000 or so distinct CDR3 sequences, approximately 10% of them appearing once. Sequencing was performed on blood, either unsorted or a sorted T cell fraction (not recorded which). These receptors were obtained from a female donor with ankylosing spondylitis or in good health (not recorded which).

This clonotype was found many times. The rearrangement joins TRBV7-9 to TRBJ2-1; D is perhaps TRBD1 (6 bases). Germline-derived CDR1 and CDR2 are SEHNR and FQNEAQ (reference sequence). With 10 bases removed from V and 6 bases from J, the gap between germline ends came to 22 bases. The CDR3 has 15 residues. The CDR3 reads CATRRMDSLFNEQFF. The CDR3 nucleotides read TGTGCCACCCGTCGAATGGACAGTTTGTTCAATGAGCAGTTCTTC. Together with reference TRBV7-9 and TRBJ2-1, the CDR3 gives the full variable domain: DTGVSQNPRHKITKRGQNVTFRCDPISEHNRLYWYRQTLGQGPEFLTYFQNEAQLEKSRLLSDRFSAERPKGSFSTLEIQRTEQGDSAMYLCATRRMDSLFNEQFFGPGTRLTVL.

This clonotype has a handful of counts. The V gene is TRBV30, the J gene TRBJ2-1, with 8 bases lining up with TRBD2. The CDR3 contains 15 residues. Germline-derived CDR1 and CDR2 are GTSNPN and SVGIG (reference sequence). Unmatched junction bases numbered 5, after V lost 0 bases and J lost 4 bases. In DNA, the CDR3 is TGTGCCTGGAGTGTACTAGCGGAAGCTTACAATGAGCAGTTCTTC. Translated: CAWSVLAEAYNEQFF.

At least ten counts were recorded for this clonotype. The rearrangement joins TRBV6-1 to TRBJ2-5; 9 nucleotides align to TRBD1. The CDR3 spans 19 residues. V was clipped by 7 bases and J by 5 bases; unmatched bases: 23. Per the germline V gene, CDR1 is MNHNS and CDR2 is SASEGT. CDR3: CASTPILPGQGYSFETQYF. DNA for the CDR3: TGTGCCAGCACCCCCATTCTTCCGGGACAGGGTTATAGTTTTGAGACCCAGTACTTC.

This clonotype has a count of ten or more. V is TRBV12-3 or TRBV12-4 and J is TRBJ2-2; D gene unclear. The V end was cut by 3 bases, the J end by 2 bases, with 10 bases between. The CDR3 spans 15 residues. The CDR3 DNA reads as TGTGCCAGCAGTTTCTTCAGCCCCAACACCGGGGAGCTGTTTTTT. It encodes CASSFFSPNTGELFF.

The gene calls are TRBV6-5 and TRBJ1-5; 9 positions match TRBD1. V lost 2 bases to trimming and J lost 1 base; unmatched junction nucleotides: 9. CDR1 MNHEY and CDR2 SVGAGI come from the germline V gene. The CDR3 sequence is 18 residues long. CDR3: CASSYTSPGQGSNQPQHF. CDR3 DNA sequence: TGTGCCAGCAGTTACACCTCGCCGGGACAGGGAAGCAATCAGCCCCAGCATTTT.

As to this clonotype: This clone may be a read error of a much larger clone one base away. V usage is TRBV28 and J usage is TRBJ2-3; D gene ambiguous. The CDR3 length is 10 residues. Trimming took off 3 bases at V and 8 bases at J, with 3 bases between the two ends. Germline V gene data show CDR1 as MDHEN and CDR2 as SYDVKM. This chain's CDR3 is CASSFGTQYF. DNA for the CDR3: TGTGCCAGCAGTTTCGGTACGCAGTATTTT.

This chain joins TRBV25-1 and TRBJ1-4, with 7 bases aligning to TRBD1. CDR1 MGHDK and CDR2 SYGVNS come from the germline V gene. After removal of 6 bases from V and 11 bases from J, the junction contained 6 bases not matched to a gene. The CDR3 totals 12 residues. The CDR3 loop is CASRRDSGKLFF. In nucleotides, the CDR3 is TGTGCCAGCAGAAGGGACAGCGGGAAACTGTTTTTT. Full variable domain (rest looked up from reference TRBV25-1 and TRBJ1-4): EADIYQTPRYLVIGTGKKITLECSQTMGHDKMYWYQQDPGMELHLIHYSYGVNSTEKGDLSSESTVSRIRTEHFPLTLESARPSHTSQYLCASRRDSGKLFFGSGTQLSVL.

The chain joins TRBV18 to TRBJ2-7; either TRBD1 or TRBD2 may fit D (6 bases each). The CDR3 has 14 residues. Per germline, CDR1 KGHSH and CDR2 LQKENI. V lost 4 bases to trimming and J lost 4 bases, with 14 bases between them. CDR3 sequence: CASSLSGGEYEQYF. The CDR3 nucleotides read TGTGCCAGCTCACTATCCGGGGGCGAATACGAGCAGTACTTC.

The V gene is TRBV18, the J gene TRBJ2-5; D is possibly TRBD2 (6 bases). There are 15 residues in the CDR3. The ends were cut back, 8 bases at V and 4 bases at J, with 20 bases in the middle. Germline CDR1 is KGHSH and CDR2 is LQKENI. CDR3 amino acids: CASQRMEGSRETQYF. CDR3 coding DNA: TGTGCCAGCCAAAGAATGGAGGGATCTCGAGAGACCCAGTACTTC. The whole variable domain, remainder taken from reference TRBV18 and TRBJ2-5, is NAGVMQNPRHLVRRRGQEARLRCSPMKGHSHVYWYRQLPEEGLKFMVYLQKENIIDESGMPKERFSAEFPKEGPSILRIQQVVRGDSAAYFCASQRMEGSRETQYFGPGTRLLVL.

The chain is built from TRBV12-3 or TRBV12-4 and TRBJ2-3; 10 nucleotides match TRBD1. The CDR3 contains 14 residues. V was clipped by 5 bases and J by 6 bases; unmatched bases: 5. The CDR3 is CASSPDRGLDTQYF. CDR3 in DNA: TGTGCCAGCAGTCCTGACAGGGGGCTCGATACGCAGTATTTT.

This clonotype was observed many times. The CDR3 bases are TGTGCCAGCAGTAACGACAGGTACAATGAGCAGTTCTTC. Protein sequence: CASSNDRYNEQFF. This chain connects TRBV6-5 to TRBJ2-1; TRBD1 might be the D (6 bases). This CDR3 comprises 13 residues. Trimming pared 5 bases from V and 4 bases from J, leaving 9 bases between. The germline V gene encodes CDR1 MNHEY and CDR2 SVGAGI.

V and J are TRBV20-1 and TRBJ2-3; no reliable D call. Deletions cut 4 bases from V and 1 base from J, with 18 bases between. This CDR3 has 16 residues. Germline V gives CDR1 DFQATT, CDR2 SNEGSKA (reference sequence). CDR3 protein: CSATGPSFWGTDTQYF. DNA for the CDR3: TGCAGTGCTACCGGACCCTCTTTCTGGGGCACAGATACGCAGTATTTT.

The chain carries TRBV3-1 and TRBJ2-1, with 11 nucleotides matching TRBD2. The germline gives CDR1 LGHDT, CDR2 YNNKEL (reference sequence). The CDR3 has 14 amino acids. J was trimmed by 8 bases and V by 4 bases; bases with no gene match: 4. The CDR3 sequence is CASSLLAGVYEQFF. The CDR3 DNA reads TGTGCCAGCAGCCTACTAGCGGGGGTGTATGAGCAGTTCTTC.

This clonotype was seen at least ten times. CDR3 sequence reads: CASSQLPPGQGTGELFF. The CDR3 bases are TGCGCCAGCAGCCAACTCCCACCGGGACAGGGAACCGGGGAGCTGTTTTTT. The V and J genes are TRBV5-1 and TRBJ2-2, with 9 bases matching TRBD1. With 4 bases clipped from V and 5 bases from J, the junction kept 12 bases outside the gene matches. Germline V gene data show CDR1 as SGHRS and CDR2 as YFSETQ. The CDR3 extends over 17 amino acids.

With respect to this clonotype: This may be a read error, as it is one base from a much larger clone. V usage is TRBV7-9 and J usage is TRBJ1-1; D gene unclear. The CDR3 is made up of 12 amino acids. Germline-derived CDR1 and CDR2 are SEHNR and FQNEAQ (reference sequence). The CDR3 DNA reads as TGTTCCAGCAGGTCAAGGAACACTGAAGCTTTCTTT. Protein product: CSSRSRNTEAFF.

This clonotype was seen at least ten times. The chain couples TRBV20-1 to TRBJ2-1; TRBD1 matches 8 bases. The CDR3 runs 19 residues. With V trimmed by 5 bases and J by 6 bases, 24 bases remained unmatched. Germline V gene sequence: CDR1 DFQATT, CDR2 SNEGSKA (reference sequence). The CDR3 region has the DNA TGCAGTGCTGCAGACAGGGGATCGTCTGAATGGTCCTACACCAATGAGCAGTTCTTC. Amino acids: CSAADRGSSEWSYTNEQFF.

This clonotype was detected ten times or more. The rearrangement uses TRBV7-8 and TRBJ1-4, with TRBD1 matching over 9 bases. The CDR3 runs 17 residues. Losses at the gene ends were 0 bases for V and 6 bases for J; bases not matched to a gene: 8. Germline V CDR1 and CDR2: SGHVS, FQNEAQ. Here the CDR3 DNA reads TGTGCCAGCAGCTTAGCCCGGAACAGGGGGCAAGATGAAAAACTGTTTTTT. It codes for CASSLARNRGQDEKLFF.

The chain carries TRBV2 and TRBJ2-7, with 8 bases that match TRBD1. This CDR3 comprises 15 residues. Germline CDR1 and CDR2: SNHLY and FYNNEI. V shed 2 bases, J shed 3 bases, and the junction held 6 bases outside the gene matches. In DNA form, the CDR3 reads TGTGCCAGCAGTGAAACAGGGGGTATCATCTACGAGCAGTACTTC. Its translation is CASSETGGIIYEQYF.

This clonotype was observed a few times. The CDR3 loop reads CASSLAQDGVGKLFF. CDR3 sequence (DNA): TGTGCCAGCAGCTTAGCCCAGGACGGCGTCGGGAAACTGTTTTTT. The genes are TRBV7-6 and TRBJ1-4; D is ambiguous. The ends were cut back, 0 bases at V and 11 bases at J, with 16 bases in the middle. The CDR3 is 15 amino acids. The germline gives CDR1 SGHVS, CDR2 FNYEAQ.

Ten or more counts support this clonotype. The V and J genes are TRBV20-1 and TRBJ2-1, with D tentatively TRBD2 (6 bases). The V gene lost 3 bases and the J gene lost 9 bases, with 9 bases spanning the gap. In germline, CDR1 is DFQATT, CDR2 SNEGSKA (reference sequence). This CDR3 is built from 11 residues. The DNA of the CDR3 is TGCAGTGCTAGTAGGGACTTTGAGCAGTTCTTC. Translating it yields CSASRDFEQFF.

This clonotype was detected only a few times. V is TRBV7-2 and J is TRBJ1-1; 9 nucleotides line up with TRBD1. V was pared by 8 bases and J by 6 bases, with 7 bases of the junction left unmatched. In germline, CDR1 is SGHTA, CDR2 FQGNSA. The CDR3 covers 13 residues. CDR3: CASQRRDRAEAFF. CDR3 DNA: TGTGCCAGCCAGAGACGGGACAGGGCTGAAGCTTTCTTT.

This clonotype was recorded many times. The chain combines TRBV20-1 with TRBJ1-5; no clear D gene. V lost 0 bases to trimming and J lost 9 bases, with 12 bases between them. Germline V gene lookup returns CDR1 DFQATT and CDR2 SNEGSKA (reference sequence). The CDR3 has 13 residues. The CDR3 DNA reads TGCAGTGCTAGAGATGAGCTCGGGGTGCCCCAGCATTTT. This translates into CSARDELGVPQHF.

This clonotype was detected ten times or more. The chain combines TRBV24-1 with TRBJ2-6; TRBD1 agrees at 11 bases. The CDR3 consists of 16 residues. Germline V gives CDR1 KGHDR, CDR2 SFDVKD. The J segment lost 2 bases and the V segment lost 6 bases, leaving 2 bases of the junction unmatched. The CDR3 coding sequence is TGTGCCACCAGTCGGACAGGGGGCGCTGGGGCCAACGTCCTGACTTTC. Amino acid sequence: CATSRTGGAGANVLTF.

This clonotype was detected only a few times. V and J are TRBV4-1 and TRBJ2-5; TRBD2 matches at 11 bases. Germline V lookup: CDR1 MGHRA, CDR2 YSYEKL. The CDR3 sequence is 15 residues long. The V and J ends lost 4 bases and 5 bases, in that order; junction bases with no gene match: 6. CDR3: CASSLSGGAVETQYF. DNA of the CDR3: TGCGCCAGCAGCCTTAGCGGGGGGGCGGTGGAGACCCAGTACTTC.

For this clonotype: A clone one base away is much larger, so this may be a read error. This chain joins TRBV5-1 and TRBJ2-7; 7 bases line up with TRBD2. Per the germline V gene, CDR1 is SGHRS and CDR2 is YFSETQ. The CDR3 sequence is 14 residues long. CDR3 in amino acids: CTSSFSTSSYEQYF. The CDR3 DNA follows: TGCACCAGCAGCTTTTCGACTAGCTCATACGAGCAGTACTTC. Together with reference TRBV5-1 and TRBJ2-7, the CDR3 gives the full variable domain: KAGVTQTPRYLIKTRGQQVTLSCSPISGHRSVSWYQQTPGQGLQFLFEYFSETQRNKGNFPGRFSGRQFSNSRSEMNVSTLELGDSALYLCTSSFSTSSYEQYFGPGTRLTVT.

This clonotype was seen many times. The genes are TRBV2 and TRBJ1-2, with TRBD1 as a possible D gene (5 bases). This CDR3 contains 11 residues. Trimming removed 11 bases from V and 8 bases from J, with 15 bases in between. Germline assignment: CDR1 SNHLY and CDR2 FYNNEI. CDR3 nucleotides: TGTGCCGAAGGTGGGGGAAACGGCTACACCTTC. Translated: CAEGGGNGYTF.

In its sample, this clonotype was seen many times. The chain combines TRBV30 with TRBJ2-1; 7 bases map to TRBD2. There are 14 residues in the CDR3. Germline V CDR1 and CDR2: GTSNPN, SVGIG (reference sequence). The V segment lost 3 bases and the J segment 6 bases; nucleotides outside the gene matches: 8. The CDR3 loop reads CAWRRGGSSNEQFF. Written as DNA, the CDR3 is TGTGCCTGGAGGCGAGGCGGGAGTAGCAATGAGCAGTTCTTC.

This clonotype has a handful of counts. This rearrangement joins TRBV5-1 to TRBJ2-1; D possibly corresponds to TRBD1 (5 bases). CDR3 length: 17 amino acids. V lost 4 bases and J 4 bases, leaving 21 bases between the germline ends. The V gene's germline CDR1 is SGHRS and CDR2 YFSETQ. This CDR3 reads CASSPDLLGAMYNEQFF. DNA of the CDR3: TGCGCCAGCAGCCCGGACCTTCTAGGGGCTATGTACAATGAGCAGTTCTTC.

This clonotype was observed many times. CDR3 coding DNA: TGCGCCAGCAGCCCATTGGAAGGAACAGATACGCAGTATTTT. Protein: CASSPLEGTDTQYF. The V call is TRBV5-1, the J call TRBJ2-3; D unresolved. Germline V gene sequence: CDR1 SGHRS, CDR2 YFSETQ. CDR3 length: 14 residues. V lost 4 bases and J 3 bases, leaving 12 bases between the germline ends.

In its sample, this clonotype was seen many times. This rearrangement joins TRBV15 to TRBJ1-5, with unresolved D. Per the germline V gene, CDR1 is LNHNV and CDR2 is YYDKDF (reference sequence). The germline V and J ends were trimmed by 2 bases and 7 bases, with 9 bases remaining between them. The length of the CDR3 is 13 residues. The CDR3 region has the DNA TGTGCCACCAGCAGACTTCCAACCCAGCCCCAGCATTTT. Translated: CATSRLPTQPQHF.

V usage is TRBV5-1 and J usage is TRBJ2-3; D not certain. V was cut by 4 bases and J by 0 bases, with 12 bases left in between. Germline-derived CDR1 and CDR2 are SGHRS and YFSETQ. The length of the CDR3 is 15 residues. The CDR3 DNA reads TGCGCCAGCAGCCTGAGTCGACCGAGCACAGATACGCAGTATTTT. Its translation is CASSLSRPSTDTQYF. Full variable domain (missing parts from reference TRBV5-1 and TRBJ2-3): KAGVTQTPRYLIKTRGQQVTLSCSPISGHRSVSWYQQTPGQGLQFLFEYFSETQRNKGNFPGRFSGRQFSNSRSEMNVSTLELGDSALYLCASSLSRPSTDTQYFGPGTRLTVL.